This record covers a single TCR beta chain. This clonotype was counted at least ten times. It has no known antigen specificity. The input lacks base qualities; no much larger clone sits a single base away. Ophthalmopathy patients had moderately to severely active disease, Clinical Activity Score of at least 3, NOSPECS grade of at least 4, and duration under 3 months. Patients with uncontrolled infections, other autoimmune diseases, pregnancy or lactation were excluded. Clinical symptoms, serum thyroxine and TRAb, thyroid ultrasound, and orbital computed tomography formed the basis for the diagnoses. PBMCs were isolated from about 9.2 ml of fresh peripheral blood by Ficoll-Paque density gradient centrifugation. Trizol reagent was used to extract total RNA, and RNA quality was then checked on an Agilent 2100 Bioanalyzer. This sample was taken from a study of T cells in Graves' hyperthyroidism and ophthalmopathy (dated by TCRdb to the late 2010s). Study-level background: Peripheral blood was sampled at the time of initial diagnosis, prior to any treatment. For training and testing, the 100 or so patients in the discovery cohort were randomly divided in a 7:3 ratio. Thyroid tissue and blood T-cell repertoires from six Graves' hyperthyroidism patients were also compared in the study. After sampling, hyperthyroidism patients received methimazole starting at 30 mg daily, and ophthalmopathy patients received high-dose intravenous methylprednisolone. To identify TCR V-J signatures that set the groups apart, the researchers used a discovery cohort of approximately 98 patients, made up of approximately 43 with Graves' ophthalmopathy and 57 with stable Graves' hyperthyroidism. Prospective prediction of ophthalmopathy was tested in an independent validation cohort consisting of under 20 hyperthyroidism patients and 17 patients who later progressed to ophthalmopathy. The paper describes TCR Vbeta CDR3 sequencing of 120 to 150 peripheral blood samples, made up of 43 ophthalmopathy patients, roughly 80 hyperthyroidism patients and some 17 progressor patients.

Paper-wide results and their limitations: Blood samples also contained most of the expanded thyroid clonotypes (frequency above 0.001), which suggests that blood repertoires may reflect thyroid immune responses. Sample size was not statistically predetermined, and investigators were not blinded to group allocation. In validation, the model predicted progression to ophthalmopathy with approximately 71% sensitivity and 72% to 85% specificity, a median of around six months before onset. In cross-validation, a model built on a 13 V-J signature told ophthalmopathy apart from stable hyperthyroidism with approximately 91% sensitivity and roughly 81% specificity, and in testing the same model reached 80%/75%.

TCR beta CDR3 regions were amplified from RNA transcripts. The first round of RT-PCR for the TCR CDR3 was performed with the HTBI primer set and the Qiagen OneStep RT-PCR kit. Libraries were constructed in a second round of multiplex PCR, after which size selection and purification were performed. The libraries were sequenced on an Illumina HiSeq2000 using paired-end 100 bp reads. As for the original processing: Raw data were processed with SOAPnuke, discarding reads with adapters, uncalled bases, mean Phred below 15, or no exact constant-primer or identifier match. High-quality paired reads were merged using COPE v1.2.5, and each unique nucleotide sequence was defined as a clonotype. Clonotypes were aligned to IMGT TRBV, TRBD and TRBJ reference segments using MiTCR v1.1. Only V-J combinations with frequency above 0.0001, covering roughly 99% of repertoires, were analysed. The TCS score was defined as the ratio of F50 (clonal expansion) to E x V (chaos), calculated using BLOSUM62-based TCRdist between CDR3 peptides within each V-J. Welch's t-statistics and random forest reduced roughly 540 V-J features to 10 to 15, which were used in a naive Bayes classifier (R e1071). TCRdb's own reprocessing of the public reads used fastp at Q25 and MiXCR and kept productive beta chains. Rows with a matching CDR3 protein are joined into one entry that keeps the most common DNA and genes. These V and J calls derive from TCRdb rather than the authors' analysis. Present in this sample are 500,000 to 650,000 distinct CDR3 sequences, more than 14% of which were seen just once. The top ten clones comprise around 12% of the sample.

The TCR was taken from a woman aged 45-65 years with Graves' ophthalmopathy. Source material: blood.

DNA sequence: TGTGCCAGCAGCCAAGGACGAGAGCAGTACTTC. It encodes CASSQGREQYF. The rearranged chain carries TRBV3-1 and TRBJ2-7; the D gene cannot be resolved reliably. Trimming costs V 1 base and J 7 bases, and their ends lie 5 bases apart. CDR1 and CDR2 are drawn from the germline V gene (reference sequence): LGHDT, YNNKEL. Inclusive of the bounding cysteine and phenylalanine, the CDR3 is 11 residues long. Just CDR3 DNA is preserved here, 33 bases in frame from base 1.